These 21 T cell receptor beta chains share one sample of origin, sequenced in a study of CD8+ T cells in alopecia areata. Extracted from the samples, RNA was reverse transcribed into cDNA to serve as the sequencing template. Libraries were prepared by immunoSEQ multiplex PCR; TCRdb keeps only in-frame clonotypes and omits some of them. Of about 200,000 clones listed, over 55% were seen once; the top ten hold over 1%. The treatment was: oral pan-JAK inhibitor, 5-10 mg twice daily. The starting material was CD4+ T cells sorted from blood, obtained at week 24, from a patient treated with tofacitinib. The source of these receptors is a human donor with alopecia areata.

CDR3 DNA: TGCAGCGTTGATCGACAGGGTATTTCCTACAATGAGCAGTTCTTC. It specifies CSVDRQGISYNEQFF. This chain uses TRBV29-1 with TRBJ2-1, with 7 bases lining up with TRBD1. The CDR3 totals 15 residues. With V trimmed by 3 bases and J by 1 base, 6 bases remained unmatched. Germline V gives CDR1 SQVTM, CDR2 ANQGSEA.

The V and J genes are TRBV29-1 and TRBJ1-1; D remains ambiguous. Looked up from germline, CDR1 is SQVTM and CDR2 is ANQGSEA. There are 10 residues in the CDR3. V was cut by 5 bases and J by 4 bases, with 5 bases left in between. The CDR3 coding sequence is TGCAGCGTTCGAGCCACTGAAGCTTTCTTT. Protein: CSVRATEAFF.

The CDR3 DNA follows: TGTGCCAGCAGCGTAGAAGGGCAGGGGTATGGCTACACCTTC. Translation gives CASSVEGQGYGYTF. The rearrangement joins TRBV9 to TRBJ1-2, with a weak D call TRBD1 (6 bases). The germline V and J ends were trimmed by 0 bases and 5 bases, with 11 bases remaining between them. Per germline, CDR1 SGDLS and CDR2 YYNGEE. The CDR3 loop spans 14 amino acids.

The rearrangement uses TRBV19 and TRBJ1-4; D is uncertain. The CDR3 is 12 amino acids. Trimming removed 3 bases from V and 8 bases from J, with 7 bases in between. Germline values: CDR1 LNHDA, CDR2 SQIVND (reference sequence). The DNA for the CDR3 is TGTGCCAGTAGTATTCCTCCGGAAAAACTGTTTTTT. It yields the protein CASSIPPEKLFF.

This rearrangement joins TRBV29-1 to TRBJ2-7; 11 nucleotides agree with TRBD2. J gave up 2 bases and V 7 bases, and 4 bases lay outside the gene matches. The CDR3 spans 13 residues. Germline-derived CDR1 and CDR2 are SQVTM and ANQGSEA. The CDR3: CSAASGGTYEQYF. The CDR3 DNA reads TGCAGCGCGGCTAGCGGGGGGACCTACGAGCAGTACTTC.

In this sample, this clone turned up a few times. CDR3 in amino acids: CASSQATGEVEQYF. As DNA, the CDR3 is TGTGCCAGCAGCCAGGCTACAGGGGAGGTCGAGCAGTACTTC. The chain combines TRBV7-9 with TRBJ2-7; maybe TRBD1 (7 bases). The CDR3 is 14 residues long. Germline values: CDR1 SEHNR, CDR2 FQNEAQ (reference sequence). V lost 5 bases and J lost 6, with 17 bases in between. The whole variable domain, filled in from reference TRBV7-9 and TRBJ2-7, reads DTGVSQNPRHKITKRGQNVTFRCDPISEHNRLYWYRQTLGQGPEFLTYFQNEAQLEKSRLLSDRFSAERPKGSFSTLEIQRTEQGDSAMYLCASSQATGEVEQYFGPGTRLTVT.

This clone has only a few counts. The chain couples TRBV28 to TRBJ1-2; no clear D gene. Germline V gene sequence: CDR1 MDHEN, CDR2 SYDVKM. The V end lost 3 bases, the J end lost 1 base, and 6 bases lay between the germline ends. CDR3 length equals 13 residues. The CDR3 DNA follows: TGTGCCAGCAGTTTTATGGTTAACTATGGCTACACCTTC. It is translated as CASSFMVNYGYTF.

This rearrangement joins TRBV29-1 to TRBJ1-4, with D uncertain. The CDR3 is 13 residues long. From germline, CDR1 is SQVTM and CDR2 ANQGSEA. V was trimmed by 3 bases and J by 3 bases, leaving 8 bases between them. CDR3 amino acids: CSVEYLANEKLFF. CDR3 in DNA: TGCAGCGTTGAGTATCTGGCTAATGAAAAACTGTTTTTT.

This clone was observed at least ten times. The chain is built from TRBV11-3 and TRBJ1-2; D not certain. The CDR3 sequence is 13 residues long. Looked up from germline, CDR1 is SGHNT and CDR2 is YENEEA. Trimming left V 4 bases short and J 8 bases short, with 14 bases between. The CDR3, as DNA: TGTGCCAGCAGCTACTCGGGGTTGCAAGGCTACACCTTC. It yields the protein CASSYSGLQGYTF.

The chain has TRBV30 and TRBJ2-7, with D unresolved. CDR1 is GTSNPN and CDR2 is SVGIG in the germline V gene (reference sequence). CDR3 length: 13 residues. Trimming pared 0 bases from V and 0 bases from J, leaving 6 bases between. The CDR3 DNA reads as TGTGCCTGGAGTGTTGATAGCTCCTACGAGCAGTACTTC. It encodes CAWSVDSSYEQYF.

This clone showed up just once. The rearrangement uses TRBV29-1 and TRBJ2-1; tentative D call: TRBD2 (5 bases). Trimming took 7 bases from V and 8 from J, leaving 15 bases between them. The germline CDR1 and CDR2 sequences are SQVTM and ANQGSEA. The length of the CDR3 is 12 residues. The chain's CDR3 is CSAGRLGDEQFF. In nucleotides, the CDR3 is TGCAGCGCCGGGCGCTTGGGAGATGAGCAGTTCTTC.

V usage is TRBV2 and J usage is TRBJ2-3; tentative D call: TRBD1 (6 bases). Germline-derived CDR1 and CDR2 are SNHLY and FYNNEI. V lost 10 bases to trimming and J lost 4 bases, with 12 bases between them. The CDR3 contains 12 residues. CDR3 amino acids: CATTGLADTQYF. The CDR3 region has the DNA TGTGCCACCACAGGGTTGGCAGATACGCAGTATTTT.

This chain links TRBV15 with TRBJ2-7; D gene unclear. The CDR3 loop spans 15 amino acids. CDR1 is LNHNV, CDR2 YYDKDF, per germline (reference sequence). V was clipped by 0 bases and J by 2 bases, with 11 bases between them. CDR3 residues: CATSRDRAPTYEQYF. The DNA of the CDR3 is TGTGCCACCAGCAGAGATAGGGCACCGACCTACGAGCAGTACTTC.

This clone was counted only a few times. The chain carries TRBV29-1 and TRBJ1-1; no clear D. CDR3 length equals 13 residues. CDR1 SQVTM and CDR2 ANQGSEA come from the germline V gene. V shed 5 bases and J shed 1 base, with 11 bases lying between them. The CDR3 DNA reads as TGCAGCGTTAGCGGACGGGCGAACACTGAAGCTTTCTTT. The encoded protein is CSVSGRANTEAFF. Looking up the rest from reference TRBV29-1 and TRBJ1-1 gives the full variable domain: SAVISQKPSRDICQRGTSLTIQCQVDSQVTMMFWYRQQPGQSLTLIATANQGSEATYESGFVIDKFPISRPNLTFSTLTVSNMSPEDSSIYLCSVSGRANTEAFFGQGTRLTVV.

This clone occurred once. This chain joins TRBV29-1 and TRBJ2-7, with 8 positions matching TRBD1. Losses at the gene ends were 6 bases for V and 5 bases for J; bases not matched to a gene: 6. The length of the CDR3 is 12 residues. Germline values: CDR1 SQVTM, CDR2 ANQGSEA. DNA of the CDR3: TGCAGCGTGATAGACAGGGGCCACGAGCAGTACTTC. As protein: CSVIDRGHEQYF.

This chain links TRBV5-6 with TRBJ2-2, with TRBD1 matching 9 bases. Germline-derived CDR1 and CDR2 are SGHDT and YYEEEE. The junction had 2 bases not matched to a gene; V was cut back by 1 base and J by 7 bases. CDR3 length: 14 amino acids. The chain's CDR3 is CASSLTGGYGELFF. CDR3 nucleotides: TGTGCCAGCAGCTTGACAGGGGGCTACGGGGAGCTGTTTTTT. Full variable domain (remainder filled in from reference TRBV5-6 and TRBJ2-2): DAGVTQSPTHLIKTRGQQVTLRCSPKSGHDTVSWYQQALGQGPQFIFQYYEEEERQRGNFPDRFSGHQFPNYSSELNVNALLLGDSALYLCASSLTGGYGELFFGEGSRLTVL.

This clone was observed a handful of times. V usage is TRBV10-3 and J usage is TRBJ2-3; 7 nucleotides align to TRBD1. V lost 9 bases and J lost 2; bases outside the gene matches: 5. This CDR3 has 13 residues. Germline assignment: CDR1 ENHRY and CDR2 SYGVKD. This CDR3 reads CAMRDSLTDTQYF. DNA for the CDR3: TGTGCCATGAGGGACAGTCTCACAGATACGCAGTATTTT.

The chain couples TRBV29-1 to TRBJ1-2; no clear D gene. This CDR3 spans 13 amino acids. V was pared by 1 base and J by 4 bases, with 10 bases between. Germline assignment: CDR1 SQVTM and CDR2 ANQGSEA. The CDR3 region is CSVEVGQSYGYTF. The CDR3 nucleotides read TGCAGCGTTGAAGTAGGGCAGAGCTATGGCTACACCTTC.

V gene TRBV7-2 combines with J gene TRBJ2-7, with TRBD1 matching over 7 bases. The CDR3 has 13 residues. Per germline, CDR1 SGHTA and CDR2 FQGNSA. With 5 bases clipped from V and 3 bases from J, the junction kept 4 bases outside the gene matches. As DNA, the CDR3 is TGTGCCAGCAGCCCGAGACAGGGCTACGAGCAGTACTTC. Translating it yields CASSPRQGYEQYF.

This clone turned up a few times. The rearrangement uses TRBV7-2 and TRBJ2-2; a weak D match, TRBD1 (6 bases). V lost 1 base to trimming and J lost 5 bases, with 8 bases between them. Germline loops: CDR1 SGHTA, CDR2 FQGNSA. This CDR3 comprises 14 residues. Here the CDR3 DNA reads TGTGCCAGCAGCTTAGGTACAGGGACCGGGGAGCTGTTTTTT. Protein sequence: CASSLGTGTGELFF. The variable domain in full, completed from reference TRBV7-2 and TRBJ2-2, reads GAGVSQSPSNKVTEKGKDVELRCDPISGHTALYWYRQSLGQGLEFLIYFQGNSAPDKSGLPSDRFSAERTGGSVSTLTIQRTQQEDSAVYLCASSLGTGTGELFFGEGSRLTVL.

This chain joins TRBV2 and TRBJ2-2; D might be TRBD2 (6 bases). The germline V gene has CDR1 SNHLY and CDR2 FYNNEI. V shed 8 bases and J shed 6 bases, with 10 bases lying between them. This CDR3 is built from 12 residues. The CDR3 loop reads CASGRDSGELFF. The CDR3 DNA is TGTGCCAGCGGGCGGGATTCCGGGGAGCTGTTTTTT.